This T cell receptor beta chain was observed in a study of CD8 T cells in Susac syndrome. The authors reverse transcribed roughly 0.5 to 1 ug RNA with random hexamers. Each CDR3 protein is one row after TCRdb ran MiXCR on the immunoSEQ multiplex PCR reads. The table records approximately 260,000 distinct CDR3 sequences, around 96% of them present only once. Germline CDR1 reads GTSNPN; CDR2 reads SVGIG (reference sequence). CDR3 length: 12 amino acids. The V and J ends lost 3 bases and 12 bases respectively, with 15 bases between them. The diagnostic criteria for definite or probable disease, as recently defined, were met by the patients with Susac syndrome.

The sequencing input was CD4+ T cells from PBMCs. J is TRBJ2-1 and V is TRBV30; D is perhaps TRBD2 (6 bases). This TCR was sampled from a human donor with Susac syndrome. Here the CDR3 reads CAWSPSPGVQFF. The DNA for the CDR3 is TGTGCCTGGAGCCCCTCGCCGGGGGTGCAGTTCTTC. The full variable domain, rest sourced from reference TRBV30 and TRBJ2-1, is SQTIHQWPATLVQPVGSPLSLECTVEGTSNPNLYWYRQAAGRGLQLLFYSVGIGQISSEVPQNLSASRPQDRQFILSSKKLLLSDSGFYLCAWSPSPGVQFFGPGTRLTVL.